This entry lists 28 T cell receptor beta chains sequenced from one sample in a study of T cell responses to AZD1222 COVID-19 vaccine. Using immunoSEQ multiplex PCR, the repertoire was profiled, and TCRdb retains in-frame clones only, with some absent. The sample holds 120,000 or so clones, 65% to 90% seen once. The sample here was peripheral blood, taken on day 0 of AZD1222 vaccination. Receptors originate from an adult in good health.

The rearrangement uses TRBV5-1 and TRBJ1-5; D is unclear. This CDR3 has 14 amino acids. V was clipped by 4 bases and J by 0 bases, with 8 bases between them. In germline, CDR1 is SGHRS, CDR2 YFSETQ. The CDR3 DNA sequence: TGCGCCAGCAGCATAGATTATAGCAATCAGCCCCAGCATTTT. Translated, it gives CASSIDYSNQPQHF.

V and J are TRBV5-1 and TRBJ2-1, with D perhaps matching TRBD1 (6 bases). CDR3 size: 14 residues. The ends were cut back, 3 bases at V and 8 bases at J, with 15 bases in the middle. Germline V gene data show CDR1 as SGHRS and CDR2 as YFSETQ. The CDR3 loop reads CASSSKGVIDEQFF. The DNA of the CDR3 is TGCGCCAGCAGCTCAAAGGGGGTCATTGATGAGCAGTTCTTC. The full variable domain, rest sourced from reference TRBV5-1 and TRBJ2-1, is KAGVTQTPRYLIKTRGQQVTLSCSPISGHRSVSWYQQTPGQGLQFLFEYFSETQRNKGNFPGRFSGRQFSNSRSEMNVSTLELGDSALYLCASSSKGVIDEQFFGPGTRLTVL.

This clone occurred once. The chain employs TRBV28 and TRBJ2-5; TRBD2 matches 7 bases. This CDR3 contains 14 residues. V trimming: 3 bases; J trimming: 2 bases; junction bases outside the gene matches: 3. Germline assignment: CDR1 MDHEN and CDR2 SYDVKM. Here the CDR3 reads CASSLVGGQETQYF. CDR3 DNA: TGTGCCAGCAGTTTGGTGGGGGGGCAAGAGACCCAGTACTTC.

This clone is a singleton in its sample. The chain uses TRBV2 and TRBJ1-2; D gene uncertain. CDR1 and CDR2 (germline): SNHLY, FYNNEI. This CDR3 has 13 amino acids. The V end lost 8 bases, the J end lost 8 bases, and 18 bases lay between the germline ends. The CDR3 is CASLMDGVYGYTF. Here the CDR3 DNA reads TGTGCCAGCCTTATGGACGGAGTATACGGCTACACCTTC.

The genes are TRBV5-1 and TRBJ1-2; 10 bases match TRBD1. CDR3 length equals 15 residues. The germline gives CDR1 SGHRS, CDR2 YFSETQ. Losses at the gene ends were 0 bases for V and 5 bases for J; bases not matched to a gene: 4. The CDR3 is CASSLGPGQGYGYTF. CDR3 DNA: TGCGCCAGCAGCTTGGGGCCGGGACAGGGGTATGGCTACACCTTC.

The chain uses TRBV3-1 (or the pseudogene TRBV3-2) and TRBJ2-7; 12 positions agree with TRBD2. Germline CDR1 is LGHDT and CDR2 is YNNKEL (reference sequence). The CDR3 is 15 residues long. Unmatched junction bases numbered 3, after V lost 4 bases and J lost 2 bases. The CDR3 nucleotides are TGTGCCAGCAGCCGGGGACTAGCGGGTGCCTACGAGCAGTACTTC. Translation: CASSRGLAGAYEQYF.

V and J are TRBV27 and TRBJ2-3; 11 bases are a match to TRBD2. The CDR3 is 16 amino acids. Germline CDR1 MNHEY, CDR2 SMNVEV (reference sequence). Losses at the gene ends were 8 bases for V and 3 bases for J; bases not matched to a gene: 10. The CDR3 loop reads CASLLSGGAGTDTQYF. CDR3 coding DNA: TGTGCCAGCCTTCTTAGCGGGGGGGCCGGGACAGATACGCAGTATTTT.

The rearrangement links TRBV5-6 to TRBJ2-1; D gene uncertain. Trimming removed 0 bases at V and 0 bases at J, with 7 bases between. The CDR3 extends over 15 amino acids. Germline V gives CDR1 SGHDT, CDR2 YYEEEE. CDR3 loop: CASSLDWDSYNEQFF. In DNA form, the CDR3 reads TGTGCCAGCAGCTTGGACTGGGACTCCTACAATGAGCAGTTCTTC.

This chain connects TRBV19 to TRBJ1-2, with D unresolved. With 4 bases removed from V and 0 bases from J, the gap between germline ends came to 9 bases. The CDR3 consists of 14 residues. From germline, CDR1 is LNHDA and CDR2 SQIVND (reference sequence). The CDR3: CASSKRASNYGYTF. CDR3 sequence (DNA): TGTGCCAGTAGTAAGAGGGCTTCTAACTATGGCTACACCTTC.

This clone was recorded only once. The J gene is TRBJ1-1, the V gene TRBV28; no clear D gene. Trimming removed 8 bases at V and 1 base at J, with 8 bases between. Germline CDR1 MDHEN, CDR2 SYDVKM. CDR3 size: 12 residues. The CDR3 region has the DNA TGTGCCAGCCTCGGACCGAACACTGAAGCTTTCTTT. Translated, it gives CASLGPNTEAFF.

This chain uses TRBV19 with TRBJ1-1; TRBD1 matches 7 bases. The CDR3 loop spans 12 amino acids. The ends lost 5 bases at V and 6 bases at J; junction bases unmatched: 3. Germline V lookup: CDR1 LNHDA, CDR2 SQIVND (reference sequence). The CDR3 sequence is CASSYQGAEAFF. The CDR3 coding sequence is TGTGCCAGTAGTTATCAGGGGGCTGAAGCTTTCTTT.

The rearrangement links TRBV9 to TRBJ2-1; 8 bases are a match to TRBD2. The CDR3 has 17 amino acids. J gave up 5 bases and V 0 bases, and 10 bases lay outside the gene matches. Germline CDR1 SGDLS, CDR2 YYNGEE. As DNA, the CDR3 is TGTGCCAGCAGCGTAGGTGTGGGACTAGGTTTTAACAATGAGCAGTTCTTC. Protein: CASSVGVGLGFNNEQFF.

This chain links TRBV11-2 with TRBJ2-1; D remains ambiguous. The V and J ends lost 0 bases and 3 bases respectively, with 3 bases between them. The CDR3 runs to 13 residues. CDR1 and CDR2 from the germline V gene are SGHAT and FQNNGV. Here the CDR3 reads CASSLERYNEQFF. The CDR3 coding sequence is TGTGCCAGCAGCTTAGAACGCTACAATGAGCAGTTCTTC.

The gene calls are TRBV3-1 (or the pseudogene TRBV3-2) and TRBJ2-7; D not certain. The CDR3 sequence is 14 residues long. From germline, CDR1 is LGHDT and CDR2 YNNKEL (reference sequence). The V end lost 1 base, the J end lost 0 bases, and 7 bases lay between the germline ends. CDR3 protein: CASSQALTSYEQYF. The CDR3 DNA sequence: TGTGCCAGCAGCCAAGCTTTGACCTCCTACGAGCAGTACTTC.

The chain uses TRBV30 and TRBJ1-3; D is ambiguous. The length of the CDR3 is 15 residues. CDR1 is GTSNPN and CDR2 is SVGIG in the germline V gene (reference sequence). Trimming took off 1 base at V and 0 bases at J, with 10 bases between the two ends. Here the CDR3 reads CAWSEGGISGNTIYF. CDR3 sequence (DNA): TGTGCCTGGAGTGAGGGTGGGATCTCTGGAAACACCATATATTTT.

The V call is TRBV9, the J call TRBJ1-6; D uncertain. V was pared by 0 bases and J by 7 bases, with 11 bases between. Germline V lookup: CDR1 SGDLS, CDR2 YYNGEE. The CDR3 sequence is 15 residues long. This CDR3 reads CASSVVGQRNSPLHF. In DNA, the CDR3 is TGTGCCAGCAGCGTAGTCGGCCAGCGCAATTCACCCCTCCACTTT.

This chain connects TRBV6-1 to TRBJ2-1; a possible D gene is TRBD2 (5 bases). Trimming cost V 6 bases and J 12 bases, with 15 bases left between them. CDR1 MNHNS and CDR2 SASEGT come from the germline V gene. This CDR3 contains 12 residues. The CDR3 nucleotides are TGTGCCAGCAGCCCCCACTGGACTTGGCAGTTCTTC. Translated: CASSPHWTWQFF.

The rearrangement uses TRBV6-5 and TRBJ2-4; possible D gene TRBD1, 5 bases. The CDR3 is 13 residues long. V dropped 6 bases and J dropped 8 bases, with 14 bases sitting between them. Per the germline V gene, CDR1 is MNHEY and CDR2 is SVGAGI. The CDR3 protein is CASSRGQSDIQYF. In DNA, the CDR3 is TGTGCCAGCAGCCGTGGACAATCGGACATTCAGTACTTC.

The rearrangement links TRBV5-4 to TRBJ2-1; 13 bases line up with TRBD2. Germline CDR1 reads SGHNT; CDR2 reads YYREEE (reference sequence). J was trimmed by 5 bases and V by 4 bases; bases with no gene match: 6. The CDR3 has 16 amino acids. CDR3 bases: TGTGCCAGCAGCCCTCCCGGGACTAGCGGGAACAATGAGCAGTTCTTC. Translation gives CASSPPGTSGNNEQFF.

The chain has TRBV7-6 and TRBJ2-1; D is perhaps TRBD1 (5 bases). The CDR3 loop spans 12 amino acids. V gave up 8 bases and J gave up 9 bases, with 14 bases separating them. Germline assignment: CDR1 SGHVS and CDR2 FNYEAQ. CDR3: CASARAGREQFF. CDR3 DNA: TGTGCCAGCGCTAGGGCAGGGCGTGAGCAGTTCTTC.

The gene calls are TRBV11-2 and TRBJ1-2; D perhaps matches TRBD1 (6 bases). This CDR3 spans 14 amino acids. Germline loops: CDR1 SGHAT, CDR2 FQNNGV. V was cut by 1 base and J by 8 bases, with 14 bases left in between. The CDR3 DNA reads TGTGCCAGCAGCTTAGGGGGGGCGGACCTGGGCTACACCTTC. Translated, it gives CASSLGGADLGYTF.

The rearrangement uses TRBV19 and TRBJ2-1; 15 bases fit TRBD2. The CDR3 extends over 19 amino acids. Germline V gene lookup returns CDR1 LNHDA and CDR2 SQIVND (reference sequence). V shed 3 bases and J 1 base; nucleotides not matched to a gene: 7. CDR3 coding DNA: TGTGCCAGTAGTATTTTGGGACTAGCGGGGGGTTCGTCCTACAATGAGCAGTTCTTC. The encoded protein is CASSILGLAGGSSYNEQFF.

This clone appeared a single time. Here the CDR3 reads CASSPLLQGLSQVNEKLFF. CDR3 in DNA: TGCGCCAGCAGCCCCTTACTACAGGGGCTATCTCAGGTTAATGAAAAACTGTTTTTT. This chain links TRBV5-1 with TRBJ1-4, with 7 bases matching TRBD1. V lost 4 bases and J lost 4; bases outside the gene matches: 19. Germline loops: CDR1 SGHRS, CDR2 YFSETQ. The CDR3 runs to 19 residues.

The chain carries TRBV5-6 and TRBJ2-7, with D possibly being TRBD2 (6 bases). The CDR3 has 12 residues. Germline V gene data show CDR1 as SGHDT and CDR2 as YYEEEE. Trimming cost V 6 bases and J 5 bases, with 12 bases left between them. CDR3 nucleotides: TGTGCCAGCAACGAGCGGGCCGACGAGCAGTACTTC. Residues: CASNERADEQYF.

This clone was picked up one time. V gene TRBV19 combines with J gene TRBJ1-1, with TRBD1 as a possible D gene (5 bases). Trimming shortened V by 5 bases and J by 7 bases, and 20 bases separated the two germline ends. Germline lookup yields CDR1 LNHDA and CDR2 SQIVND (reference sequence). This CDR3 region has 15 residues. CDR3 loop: CASSAFPGYQGEAFF. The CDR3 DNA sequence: TGTGCCAGTAGTGCCTTCCCGGGGTACCAGGGTGAAGCTTTCTTT.

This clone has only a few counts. CDR3 nucleotide sequence: TGTGCCAGCAGCTTAACAGCGGGACTCTCGAGCTCCTACGAGCAGTACTTC. It yields the protein CASSLTAGLSSSYEQYF. This chain connects TRBV7-3 to TRBJ2-7; TRBD2 matches 7 bases. Germline lookup yields CDR1 SGHTA and CDR2 FQGTGA. CDR3 length: 17 residues. V lost 0 bases, J lost 0 bases, and 8 bases stayed unmatched. The whole variable domain, remainder taken from reference TRBV7-3 and TRBJ2-7, is GAGVSQTPSNKVTEKGKYVELRCDPISGHTALYWYRQSLGQGPEFLIYFQGTGAADDSGLPNDRFFAVRPEGSVSTLKIQRTERGDSAVYLCASSLTAGLSSSYEQYFGPGTRLTVT.

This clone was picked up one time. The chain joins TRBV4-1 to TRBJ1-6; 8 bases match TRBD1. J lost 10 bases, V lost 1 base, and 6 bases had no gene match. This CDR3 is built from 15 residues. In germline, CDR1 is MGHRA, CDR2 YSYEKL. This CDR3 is CASSQGQGNYSPLHF. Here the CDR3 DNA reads TGCGCCAGCAGCCAAGGACAGGGGAATTACTCACCCCTCCACTTT.

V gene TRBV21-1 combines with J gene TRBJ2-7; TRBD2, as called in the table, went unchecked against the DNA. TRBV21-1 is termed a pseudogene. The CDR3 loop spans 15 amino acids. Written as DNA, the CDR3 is TGTGCCAGCAGCGATGGACCCGGGGGCTCCTACGAGCAGTACTTC. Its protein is CASSDGPGGSYEQYF.